Each of the 14 T cell receptor beta chains below was sequenced from the same sample in a study of blood T cell repertoires in COVID-19. The method was immunoSEQ multiplex PCR; TCRdb's version includes in-frame clones alone and lacks a portion of them. The data contain more than 200,000 clones, around 89% of them singletons. Material for sequencing was peripheral blood. These receptor sequences come from a man in his sixties or seventies with acute or convalescent COVID-19.

Comments on this clone: One end of the junction is discordant with germline, which a read error may explain. The chain joins TRBV19 to TRBJ2-5; tentatively, D is TRBD1 (5 bases). Per germline, CDR1 LNHDA and CDR2 SQIVND (reference sequence). CDR3 length: 14 residues. CDR3 sequence (DNA): TGTGCCAGTAGTCAGGGTCGGTACCACGAGACCCAGTACTTC. Its translation: CASSQGRYHETQYF.

This rearrangement joins TRBV5-1 to TRBJ2-7, with TRBD2 matching 8 bases. The CDR3 length is 16 residues. Germline V gene lookup returns CDR1 SGHRS and CDR2 YFSETQ. The V gene end was trimmed by 2 bases and the J gene end by 2 bases; junction bases not matched to a gene: 9. The CDR3 region is CASSFTSGPSPYEQYF. In DNA, the CDR3 is TGCGCCAGCAGCTTCACTAGCGGACCTTCCCCCTACGAGCAGTACTTC.

The rearrangement joins TRBV15 to TRBJ2-2; D call uncertain. The CDR3 spans 16 residues. Germline V gene lookup returns CDR1 LNHNV and CDR2 YYDKDF (reference sequence). The germline V and J ends were trimmed by 1 base and 3 bases, with 12 bases remaining between them. CDR3 sequence: CATSRALRIDTGELFF. The CDR3 nucleotides are TGTGCCACCAGCAGAGCCTTGCGGATTGACACCGGGGAGCTGTTTTTT.

This chain uses TRBV24-1 with TRBJ2-5, with 9 bases identical to TRBD1. Germline assignment: CDR1 KGHDR and CDR2 SFDVKD. The CDR3 is made up of 15 amino acids. The junction had 5 bases not matched to a gene; V was cut back by 3 bases and J by 4 bases. CDR3 sequence (DNA): TGTGCCACCAGTGATCCGAAGACAGGGGGAGAGACCCAGTACTTC. Protein sequence: CATSDPKTGGETQYF.

This clone was seen once. The rearrangement uses TRBV5-5 and TRBJ2-2; D is ambiguous. The CDR3 extends over 14 amino acids. V lost 2 bases and J 0 bases, leaving 5 bases between the germline ends. Germline V CDR1 and CDR2: SGHKS, YYEKEE (reference sequence). CDR3 DNA sequence: TGTGCCAGCAGCTTAAATACGAACACCGGGGAGCTGTTTTTT. Translating gives CASSLNTNTGELFF. Complete variable domain (other parts from reference TRBV5-5 and TRBJ2-2): DAGVTQSPTHLIKTRGQQVTLRCSPISGHKSVSWYQQVLGQGPQFIFQYYEKEERGRGNFPDRFSARQFPNYSSELNVNALLLGDSALYLCASSLNTNTGELFFGEGSRLTVL.

Concerning this clone itself: The junction departs from the called germline gene at one end, perhaps through a read error. The V and J genes are TRBV19 and TRBJ2-7; TRBD1 agrees at 8 bases. The CDR3 spans 17 residues. Germline V gene data show CDR1 as LNHDA and CDR2 as SQIVND (reference sequence). The CDR3 reads CASSISEVGTGSSEQYF. CDR3 sequence (DNA): TGTGCCAGTAGTATTTCTGAGGTCGGGACAGGCTCCTCCGAGCAGTACTTC.

The chain has TRBV7-6 and TRBJ2-7; 10 nucleotides agree with TRBD1. This CDR3 is 16 amino acids long. In germline, CDR1 is SGHVS, CDR2 FNYEAQ. The junction had 5 bases not matched to a gene; V was cut back by 1 base and J by 2 bases. The CDR3 loop reads CASSLGAGTGAYEQYF. In DNA form, the CDR3 reads TGTGCCAGCAGCTTAGGAGCCGGGACAGGGGCCTACGAGCAGTACTTC.

This chain's CDR3 is CASSLGAGLDGYTF. Here the CDR3 DNA reads TGTGCCAGCAGCTTAGGGGCAGGGTTAGATGGCTACACCTTC. The rearrangement uses TRBV7-3 and TRBJ1-2, with D possibly matching TRBD1 (5 bases). Germline assignment: CDR1 SGHTA and CDR2 FQGTGA. Trimming removed 2 bases at V and 6 bases at J, with 13 bases between. CDR3 length: 14 residues.

The V gene is TRBV27, the J gene TRBJ1-4; 7 nucleotides align to TRBD1. The ends lost 8 bases at V and 3 bases at J; junction bases unmatched: 15. The germline V gene encodes CDR1 MNHEY and CDR2 SMNVEV (reference sequence). The CDR3 is 17 amino acids. CDR3 in amino acids: CASAKQGQFRPNEKLFF. The CDR3 bases are TGTGCCAGCGCTAAACAGGGACAGTTTAGGCCTAATGAAAAACTGTTTTTT.

V gene TRBV7-9 combines with J gene TRBJ1-2, with D perhaps matching TRBD1 (6 bases). This CDR3 has 14 amino acids. V gave up 2 bases and J gave up 4 bases, with 11 bases separating them. Germline CDR1 is SEHNR and CDR2 is FQNEAQ (reference sequence). The CDR3 sequence is CASSLTGPSYGYTF. In nucleotides, the CDR3 is TGTGCCAGCAGCTTAACAGGGCCCTCCTATGGCTACACCTTC.

The rearrangement joins TRBV25-1 to TRBJ1-2; D is unresolved. Between the trimmed V and J ends, which lost 4 bases and 2 bases, there was a span of 8 bases. This CDR3 is 13 amino acids long. Germline assignment: CDR1 MGHDK and CDR2 SYGVNS. CDR3 region: CASSVSRNYGYTF. In DNA form, the CDR3 reads TGTGCCAGCAGTGTTTCGAGAAACTATGGCTACACCTTC.

The chain combines TRBV10-3 with TRBJ2-7, with 9 bases fitting TRBD2. This CDR3 spans 15 amino acids. In germline, CDR1 is ENHRY, CDR2 SYGVKD. Trimming took 0 bases from V and 5 from J; bases not matched to a gene: 5. CDR3 sequence (DNA): TGTGCCATCAGTGAGTCCAGCGGGAGGAAGGACGAGCAGTACTTC. Amino acid sequence: CAISESSGRKDEQYF.

V is TRBV6-5 and J is TRBJ2-4; 9 nucleotides align to TRBD1. The germline V gene has CDR1 MNHEY and CDR2 SVGAGI. There are 12 residues in the CDR3. Losses at the gene ends were 5 bases for V and 12 bases for J; bases not matched to a gene: 5. CDR3 coding DNA: TGTGCCAGCAGTAACAGGGGGCGGAGTCAGTACTTC. Amino acid sequence: CASSNRGRSQYF.

This chain connects TRBV6-5 to TRBJ2-1; TRBD1 might be the D (5 bases). With 1 base removed from V and 0 bases from J, the gap between germline ends came to 10 bases. The CDR3 totals 16 residues. Looked up from germline, CDR1 is MNHEY and CDR2 is SVGAGI. This CDR3 is CASSYYRQSSYNEQFF. The CDR3, as DNA: TGTGCCAGCAGTTACTACAGGCAGAGCTCCTACAATGAGCAGTTCTTC.